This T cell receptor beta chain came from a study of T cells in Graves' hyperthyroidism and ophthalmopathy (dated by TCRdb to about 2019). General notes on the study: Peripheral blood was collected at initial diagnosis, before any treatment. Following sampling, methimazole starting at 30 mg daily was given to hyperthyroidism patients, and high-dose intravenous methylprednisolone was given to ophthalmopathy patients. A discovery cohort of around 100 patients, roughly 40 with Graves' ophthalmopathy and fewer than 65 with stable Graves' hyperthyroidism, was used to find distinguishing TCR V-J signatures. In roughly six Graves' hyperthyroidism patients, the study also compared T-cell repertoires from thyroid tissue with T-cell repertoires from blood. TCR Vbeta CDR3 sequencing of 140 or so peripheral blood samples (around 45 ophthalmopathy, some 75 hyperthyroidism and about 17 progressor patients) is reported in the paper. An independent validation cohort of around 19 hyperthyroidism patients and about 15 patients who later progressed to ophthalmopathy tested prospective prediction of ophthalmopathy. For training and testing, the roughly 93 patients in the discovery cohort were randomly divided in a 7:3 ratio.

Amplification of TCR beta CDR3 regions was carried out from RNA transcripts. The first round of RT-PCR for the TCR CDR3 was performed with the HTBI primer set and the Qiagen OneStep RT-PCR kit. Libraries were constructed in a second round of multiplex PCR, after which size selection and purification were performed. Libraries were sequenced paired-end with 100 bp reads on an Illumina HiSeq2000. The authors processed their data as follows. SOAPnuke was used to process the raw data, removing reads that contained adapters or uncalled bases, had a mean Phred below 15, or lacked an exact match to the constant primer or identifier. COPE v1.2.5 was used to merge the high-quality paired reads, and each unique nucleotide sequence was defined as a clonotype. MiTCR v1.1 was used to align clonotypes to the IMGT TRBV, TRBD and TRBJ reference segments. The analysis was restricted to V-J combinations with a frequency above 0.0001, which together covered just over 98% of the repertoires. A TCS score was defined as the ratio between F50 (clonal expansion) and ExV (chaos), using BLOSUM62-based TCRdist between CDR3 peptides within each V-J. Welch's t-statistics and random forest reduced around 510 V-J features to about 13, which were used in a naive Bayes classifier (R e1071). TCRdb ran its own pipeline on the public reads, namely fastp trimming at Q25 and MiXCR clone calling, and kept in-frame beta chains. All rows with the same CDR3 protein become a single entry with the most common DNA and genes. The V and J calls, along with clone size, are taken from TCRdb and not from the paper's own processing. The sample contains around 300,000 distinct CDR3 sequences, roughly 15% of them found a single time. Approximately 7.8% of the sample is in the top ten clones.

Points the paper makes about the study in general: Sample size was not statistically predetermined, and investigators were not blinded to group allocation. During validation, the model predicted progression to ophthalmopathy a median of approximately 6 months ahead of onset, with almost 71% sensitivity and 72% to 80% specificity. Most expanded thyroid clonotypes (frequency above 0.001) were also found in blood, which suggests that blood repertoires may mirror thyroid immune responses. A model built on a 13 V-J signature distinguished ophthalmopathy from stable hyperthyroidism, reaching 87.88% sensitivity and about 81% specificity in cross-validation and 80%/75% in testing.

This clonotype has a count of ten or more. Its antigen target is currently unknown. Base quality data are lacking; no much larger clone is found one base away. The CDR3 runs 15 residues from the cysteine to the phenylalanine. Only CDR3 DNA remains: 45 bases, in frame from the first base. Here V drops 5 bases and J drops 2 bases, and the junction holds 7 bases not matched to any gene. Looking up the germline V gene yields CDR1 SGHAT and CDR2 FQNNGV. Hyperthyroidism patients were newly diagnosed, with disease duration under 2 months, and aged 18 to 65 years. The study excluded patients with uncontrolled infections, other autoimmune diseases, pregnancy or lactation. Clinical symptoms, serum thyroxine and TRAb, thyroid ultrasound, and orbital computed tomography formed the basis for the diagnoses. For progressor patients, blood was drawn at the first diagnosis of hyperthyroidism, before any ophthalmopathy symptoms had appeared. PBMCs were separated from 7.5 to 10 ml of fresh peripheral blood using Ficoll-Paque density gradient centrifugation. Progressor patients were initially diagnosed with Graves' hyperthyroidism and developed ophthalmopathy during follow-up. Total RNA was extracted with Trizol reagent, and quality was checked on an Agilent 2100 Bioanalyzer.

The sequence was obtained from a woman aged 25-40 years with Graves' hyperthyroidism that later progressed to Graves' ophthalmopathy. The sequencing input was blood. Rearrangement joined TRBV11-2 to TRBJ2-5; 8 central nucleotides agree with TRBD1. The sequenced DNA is TGTGCCAGCAGCCCCGGACAGGGTCGGCAAGAGACCCAGTACTTC. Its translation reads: CASSPGQGRQETQYF.